Presented here are 4 T cell receptor beta chains from one specimen sequenced in a study of patients and donors after allogeneic stem cell transplantation. From the RT-PCR reads, TCRdb called clonotypes with MiXCR, one entry per CDR3 protein. This table holds over 400,000 distinct CDR3 sequences, 16% found once. The specimen was blood, either unsorted or a sorted T cell fraction (not recorded which). The receptors stem from a human donor who was either an allogeneic HSCT recipient or a stem cell or donor lymphocyte infusion donor (not recorded which). It is not recorded whose cells these are; they may come from a transplant donor.

V is TRBV6-1 and J is TRBJ2-3; possible D gene TRBD2, 5 bases. CDR1 is MNHNS and CDR2 is SASEGT in the germline V gene. The length of the CDR3 is 13 residues. V was clipped by 6 bases and J by 6 bases, with 13 bases between them. DNA for the CDR3: TGTGCCAGCAGACTTTTGAGGGTGGATACGCAGTATTTT. This sequence encodes CASRLLRVDTQYF.

This clonotype has at least ten counts. The chain is built from TRBV10-3 and TRBJ2-4; tentatively, D is TRBD1 (6 bases). This CDR3 has 13 residues. CDR1 is ENHRY and CDR2 is SYGVKD in the germline V gene. V lost 9 bases to trimming and J lost 2 bases, with 11 bases between them. The CDR3 sequence: CAIRDRTKNIQYF. CDR3 coding DNA: TGTGCCATAAGAGACAGGACCAAAAACATTCAGTACTTC.

The chain couples TRBV20-1 to TRBJ1-1; 7 bases line up with TRBD1. Germline loops: CDR1 DFQATT, CDR2 SNEGSKA (reference sequence). J gave up 0 bases and V 4 bases, and 8 bases lay outside the gene matches. CDR3 size: 15 residues. The CDR3 loop reads CSAKRDSRMNTEAFF. The CDR3 nucleotides are TGCAGTGCTAAGAGGGACAGCCGCATGAACACTGAAGCTTTCTTT.

V is TRBV9 and J is TRBJ2-7, with D possibly matching TRBD2 (5 bases). This CDR3 region has 15 residues. Trimming removed 0 bases at V and 6 bases at J, with 16 bases between. The germline gives CDR1 SGDLS, CDR2 YYNGEE. This CDR3 is CASSVGSDLAAEQYF. As DNA, the CDR3 is TGTGCCAGCAGCGTAGGCTCGGACTTGGCCGCCGAGCAGTACTTC.